A selection of T cell receptor beta chains follows, all from one sample in a study of somatic mutations in cytotoxic T cells in rheumatoid arthritis. Here immunoSEQ multiplex PCR was the method, and the copy in TCRdb shows in-frame clones only, minus some. The data show 15,000 to 20,000 clones, with roughly 70% seen just once and about 5.7% held by the top ten. The sample consisted of CD8+ T cells sorted from blood. The receptors stem from a man aged 55 to 70 in good health. Both conserved end residues are part of each CDR3. Each record gives: J gene, V gene, clone size, CDR3 protein. Where a row states a size, it is once, few, many or the class of an expanded clone; other rows omit it.

>TRBJ2-1|TRBV9|.
CASSAAVAGPYNEQFF
>TRBJ2-1|TRBV6-5|.
CASSYPLAGGPGEQFF
>TRBJ1-1|TRBV6-6|.
CASSATGGEAEAFF
>TRBJ2-1|TRBV5-6|.
CASSSSGWVNEQFF
>TRBJ1-5|TRBV6-1|.
CASSDGTGRRQHF
>TRBJ2-7|TRBV6-6|.
CASSNPGQGTYEQYF
>TRBJ2-4|TRBV6-6|.
CASSTGGAKNIQYF
>TRBJ1-5|TRBV4-1|.
CASSQGRRQGPTYSNQPQHF
>TRBJ1-5|TRBV5-1|.
CASSLAGQGGQPQHF
>TRBJ2-7|TRBV11-1|.
CASSLVDVGDDEQYF
>TRBJ1-2|TRBV6-5|.
CASSPQARVGYGYTF
>TRBJ1-1|TRBV30|.
CAWSVSEGAGEAFF
>TRBJ2-3|TRBV9|.
CASSRTSGTDTQYF
>TRBJ1-5|TRBV4-1|.
CASSHGQGGQPQHF
>TRBJ2-1|TRBV7-9|.
CASSSRDRSFYNEQFF
>TRBJ2-1|TRBV6-5|few
CASSWVGGEQFF
>TRBJ1-2|TRBV29-1|once
CSVEDEGAPNYGYTF
>TRBJ2-5|TRBV29-1|.
CSVQDTTKTQYF
>TRBJ1-2|TRBV20-1|once
CSARGLWGYTF
>TRBJ2-1|TRBV19|.
CASSPSGGNNEQFF
>TRBJ1-2|TRBV5-1|.
CASSFTGTGGDQNYGYTF
>TRBJ2-1|TRBV29-1|few
CSARTGDYNEQFF
>TRBJ1-3|TRBV5-1|.
CASSLDPLGNTIYF
>TRBJ1-5|TRBV4-1|.
CASSRQGHPNQPQHF
>TRBJ1-1|TRBV19|.
CASSIDYRDTNTEAFF
>TRBJ2-1|TRBV6-5|few
CASSYGADGEQFF
>TRBJ1-1|TRBV25-1|.
CASSEWASPNTEAFF
>TRBJ2-5|TRBV7-8|.
CASSFLAGQETQYF
>TRBJ2-1|TRBV30|.
CAWSLVGGLANSNEQFF
>TRBJ2-7|TRBV11-2|.
CTSTYGGHEQYF
>TRBJ2-1|TRBV6-4|.
CASSAAAGTDYNEQFF
>TRBJ2-7|TRBV4-1|few
CASSQAVATGLDEQYF
>TRBJ1-1|TRBV6-6|.
CASSSNTEAFF
>TRBJ1-1|TRBV5-1|.
CASRPTGLGTEAFF
>TRBJ2-3|TRBV19|.
CASSFWAGLTDTQYF
>TRBJ1-2|TRBV19|.
CASSGNRGPNYGYTF
>TRBJ2-5|TRBV9|.
CASSVEWTQGQYF
>TRBJ1-2|TRBV5-6|.
CASSAGTGGNGYTF
>TRBJ2-7|TRBV18|.
CASSPNPGTAWGIEQYF